The text below deals with one T cell receptor (beta chain). The record originates from a study of cytomegalovirus exposure and HLA in healthy donors. Amplification used 60 Vbeta primers and 13 Jbeta primers. Produced via immunoSEQ multiplex PCR; TCRdb's table is partial and in-frame only. The data show more than 95,000 clones, approximately 72% seen once. The TCR comes from a woman between 45 and 60 years old in good health and CMV-seronegative. Sequencing was performed on PBMCs.

This chain's CDR3 is CASSRLNEQFF. The CDR3 DNA sequence: TGCGCCAGCAGCCGACTCAATGAGCAGTTCTTC. The chain employs TRBV5-1 and TRBJ2-1, with unresolved D. V was shortened by 4 bases and J by 6 bases, with 5 bases between the two germline ends. The CDR3 is 11 amino acids. Germline CDR1 is SGHRS and CDR2 is YFSETQ.